The clone carrying this T cell receptor (beta chain) has more than one count but fewer than ten. The data originate from a study of blood T cell repertoires in COVID-19. Overall study: The United States, Italy and Spain supplied acute and convalescent COVID-19 samples. Nucleic acid was either cDNA or gDNA, and it came from T cells, B-cell-depleted T cells, or PBMCs.

Original handling: Reference gene primers were amplified, and this amplification served to estimate nucleated cell counts. The method was immunoSEQ multiplex PCR; TCRdb's version includes in-frame clones alone and lacks a portion of them. From that table come the V and J calls and clone size; the DNA was used to work out D and trimming. The sample has about 58,000 clones, more than 70% seen once. Germline V CDR1 and CDR2: LNHDA, SQIVND (reference sequence). The trim removed 3 bases at V and 3 bases at J, leaving 4 bases unmatched. The CDR3 is made up of 15 amino acids. The source is a man aged 40-55 years with active COVID-19. This chain connects TRBV19 to TRBJ2-7; 11 nucleotides match TRBD2. Sample: peripheral blood. In DNA, the CDR3 is TGTGCCAGTAGTATCAGCCTAGCGGGAGGCTACGAGCAGTACTTC. Translating it yields CASSISLAGGYEQYF.